This TCR beta chain comes out of a study of graft-versus-host responses after intestinal transplantation. The wider study: Recipients underwent multivisceral, liver-intestinal, or isolated intestinal transplants. For two to four years after anti-thymocyte globulin induction, all recipients took tacrolimus and steroids.

Data came from immunoSEQ multiplex PCR; TCRdb stores just in-frame clones and leaves some out. The data hold around 77,000 clones, with just under 95% observed a single time. To note about this clone: The antigen remains undetermined.

The CDR3 is made up of 16 amino acids. The junction had 4 bases not matched to a gene; V was cut back by 0 bases and J by 1 base. The V gene's germline CDR1 is MNHEY and CDR2 SMNVEV (reference sequence). The chain carries TRBV27 and TRBJ2-3; 7 positions match TRBD2. The clonotype was recovered from a human donor who received an intestinal transplant. The sample was unstimulated CD8+ T cells sorted from spleen or lymph node cells, taken before intestinal transplant. CDR3 sequence (DNA): TGTGCCAGCAGTTTATCTTATCTAGCGGGCACAGATACGCAGTATTTT. Its protein product is CASSLSYLAGTDTQYF.